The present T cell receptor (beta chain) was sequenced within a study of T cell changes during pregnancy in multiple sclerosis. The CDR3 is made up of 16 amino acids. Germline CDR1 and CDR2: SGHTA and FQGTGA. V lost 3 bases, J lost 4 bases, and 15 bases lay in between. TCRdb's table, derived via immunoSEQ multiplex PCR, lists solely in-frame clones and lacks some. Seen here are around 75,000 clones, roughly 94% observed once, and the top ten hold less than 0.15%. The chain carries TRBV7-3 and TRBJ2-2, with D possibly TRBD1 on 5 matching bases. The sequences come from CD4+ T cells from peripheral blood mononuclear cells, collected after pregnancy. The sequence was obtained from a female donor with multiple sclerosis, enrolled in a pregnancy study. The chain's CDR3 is CASSFRAPSGTGELFF. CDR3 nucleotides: TGTGCCAGCAGCTTCAGGGCCCCCTCGGGCACCGGGGAGCTGTTTTTT.